The sequence of this T cell receptor (beta chain) was determined in a study of blood T cell repertoires in COVID-19. V lost 1 base and J lost 4, with 13 bases in between. The germline CDR1 and CDR2 sequences are LGHDT and YNNKEL (reference sequence). The CDR3 length is 16 residues. TCRdb's copy holds only in-frame clones and misses some; the assay was immunoSEQ multiplex PCR. Here the sample spans about 400,000 clones, roughly 90% being singletons. The cohort comprised adults aged about 18 to 100 years residing in approximately 25 US areas. Participants' own reports of clinical history determined their cohort assignment.

The chain joins TRBV3-1 (or the pseudogene TRBV3-2) to TRBJ1-4, with TRBD1 as a possible D gene (6 bases). This TCR derives from a woman aged 40 to 50 with acute COVID-19. Material: PBMCs or T cells enriched from blood (not recorded which). The CDR3 loop is CASSQAKQGLNEKLFF. CDR3 DNA: TGTGCCAGCAGCCAAGCCAAACAGGGTCTTAATGAAAAACTGTTTTTT.